Following are 12 T cell receptor beta chains from one sample sequenced in a study of blood T cell repertoires in COVID-19. Profiling relied on immunoSEQ multiplex PCR, and the TCRdb table lists in-frame clones only, not all of them. The table lists around 130,000 clones, around 83% of them singletons, with more than 15% in the top ten. The sequencing input was PBMCs or T cells enriched from blood (not recorded which). These receptors were taken from a man aged 30-40 years who had recovered from COVID-19.

The rearrangement joins TRBV19 to TRBJ2-5; the D gene is possibly TRBD1 (5 bases). CDR1 LNHDA and CDR2 SQIVND come from the germline V gene (reference sequence). This CDR3 is built from 14 residues. Deletions cut 8 bases from V and 3 bases from J, with 16 bases between. The CDR3: CASSKGRLEETQYF. The DNA for the CDR3 is TGTGCCAGTTCGAAGGGGCGTCTAGAAGAGACCCAGTACTTC.

J is TRBJ2-2 and V is TRBV5-1, with D uncertain. CDR1 is SGHRS, CDR2 YFSETQ, per germline. CDR3 length equals 16 residues. With 0 bases removed from V and 1 base from J, the gap between germline ends came to 10 bases. The CDR3 protein is CASSLDPDKNTGELFF. CDR3 DNA sequence: TGCGCCAGCAGCTTGGATCCCGACAAGAACACCGGGGAGCTGTTTTTT. The variable domain in full, completed from reference TRBV5-1 and TRBJ2-2, reads KAGVTQTPRYLIKTRGQQVTLSCSPISGHRSVSWYQQTPGQGLQFLFEYFSETQRNKGNFPGRFSGRQFSNSRSEMNVSTLELGDSALYLCASSLDPDKNTGELFFGEGSRLTVL.

The chain employs TRBV4-1 and TRBJ2-1; 15 nucleotides match TRBD2. Unmatched junction bases numbered 7, after V lost 4 bases and J lost 9 bases. The CDR3 is 16 amino acids. Germline V lookup: CDR1 MGHRA, CDR2 YSYEKL. The CDR3 reads CASSPPRTSGRAEQFF. The CDR3 DNA is TGCGCCAGCAGCCCCCCGCGGACTAGCGGGAGGGCTGAGCAGTTCTTC.

The chain carries TRBV6-5 and TRBJ2-7; 9 positions match TRBD1. Germline CDR1 is MNHEY and CDR2 is SVGAGI. After removal of 6 bases from V and 5 bases from J, the junction contained 8 bases not matched to a gene. This CDR3 is 14 amino acids long. The CDR3 DNA reads TGTGCCAGCAGCCCGGGGACAGGGACAAACGAGCAGTACTTC. This sequence encodes CASSPGTGTNEQYF.

The V gene is TRBV12-3 or TRBV12-4, the J gene TRBJ1-2; 7 nucleotides match TRBD1. V lost 5 bases, J lost 14 bases, and 11 bases stayed unmatched. There are 12 residues in the CDR3. The CDR3 is CASSGTDRVGTF. The CDR3 DNA sequence: TGTGCCAGCAGTGGTACAGACAGGGTAGGAACCTTC.

This clone has just one count. V and J are TRBV19 and TRBJ1-2, with TRBD1 matching 8 bases. This CDR3 is 14 amino acids long. V trimming: 4 bases; J trimming: 14 bases; junction bases outside the gene matches: 15. Looked up from germline, CDR1 is LNHDA and CDR2 is SQIVND (reference sequence). In DNA form, the CDR3 reads TGTGCCAGTAGTACAACCGGGACAGGAGTCCCCCCGACCTTC. This gives the protein CASSTTGTGVPPTF.

The V gene is TRBV3-1 (or the pseudogene TRBV3-2), the J gene TRBJ2-5; no definite D call. With 1 base removed from V and 2 bases from J, the gap between germline ends came to 8 bases. The CDR3 is 14 amino acids. In germline, CDR1 is LGHDT, CDR2 YNNKEL (reference sequence). CDR3 bases: TGTGCCAGCAGCCAAGCTATAGTTCAAGAGACCCAGTACTTC. Its translation is CASSQAIVQETQYF.

The CDR3 bases are TGTGCCAGCAGTTACAGCAACACCGGGGAGCTGTTTTTT. It specifies CASSYSNTGELFF. The chain employs TRBV6-5 and TRBJ2-2; D remains ambiguous. CDR3 length: 13 residues. Germline V gives CDR1 MNHEY, CDR2 SVGAGI. V lost 2 bases and J 2 bases, leaving 3 bases between the germline ends.

This chain joins TRBV5-1 and TRBJ2-7, with 7 bases aligning to TRBD1. Germline values: CDR1 SGHRS, CDR2 YFSETQ. The CDR3 sequence is 15 residues long. The V and J ends lost 1 base and 3 bases, in that order; junction bases with no gene match: 7. The DNA of the CDR3 is TGCGCCAGCAGCTTGTGGCGACAGGGCCACTACGAGCAGTACTTC. Protein: CASSLWRQGHYEQYF.

V gene TRBV7-5 combines with J gene TRBJ2-2; the table's D call, TRBD2, has no DNA check behind it. TRBV7-5 is assigned pseudogene status. This CDR3 is built from 17 residues. CDR3 nucleotides: TGTGTCAGAAGCTTAGCCTACATTAGCGGGTGTGGCGGGGAGCTGTTTTTT. Translating it yields CVRSLAYISGCGGELFF.

The chain is built from TRBV9 and TRBJ2-1; 9 bases are shared with TRBD2. Germline lookup yields CDR1 SGDLS and CDR2 YYNGEE. This CDR3 spans 17 amino acids. The V gene end was trimmed by 4 bases and the J gene end by 9 bases; junction bases not matched to a gene: 17. This chain's CDR3 is CASSPALSGRRLGEQFF. The DNA for the CDR3 is TGTGCCAGCAGCCCAGCCCTCAGCGGGAGGCGCCTCGGTGAGCAGTTCTTC.

This sequence joins TRBV14 and TRBJ2-1; 9 bases map to TRBD2. CDR1 is SGHDN and CDR2 is FVKESK in the germline V gene. The junction had 8 bases not matched to a gene; V was cut back by 2 bases and J by 6 bases. The CDR3 sequence is 16 residues long. CDR3 sequence reads: CASSQWFSGGSNEQFF. DNA for the CDR3: TGTGCCAGCAGCCAATGGTTCAGCGGGGGGAGCAATGAGCAGTTCTTC.